This T cell receptor beta chain was identified in a study of blood T cell repertoires in COVID-19. In the study overall: Nucleic acid was either cDNA or gDNA, and it came from T cells, B-cell-depleted T cells, or PBMCs.

Some clones are missing from TCRdb's copy, which holds only in-frame ones; the method was immunoSEQ multiplex PCR. The sample records about 220,000 clones, about four fifths being singletons. The trim removed 0 bases at V and 1 base at J, leaving 2 bases unmatched. The CDR3 covers 15 residues. Germline CDR1 reads SGHNT; CDR2 reads YYREEE (reference sequence). The V and J genes are TRBV5-4 and TRBJ1-1; 8 nucleotides align to TRBD1. The specimen was PBMCs or T cells enriched from blood (not recorded which). This TCR derives from a woman between 40 and 55 years old who had been exposed to COVID-19. The CDR3 sequence is CASSLVGQGNTEAFF. The CDR3 DNA reads as TGTGCCAGCAGCTTGGTCGGACAGGGGAACACTGAAGCTTTCTTT. Variable domain in full (rest from reference TRBV5-4 and TRBJ1-1): ETGVTQSPTHLIKTRGQQVTLRCSSQSGHNTVSWYQQALGQGPQFIFQYYREEENGRGNFPPRFSGLQFPNYSSELNVNALELDDSALYLCASSLVGQGNTEAFFGQGTRLTVV.